This T cell receptor (beta chain) derives from a study of T-cell reconstitution after alpha-beta-depleted transplantation in children. Germline values: CDR1 SGHRS, CDR2 YFSETQ. The germline V and J ends were trimmed by 3 bases and 1 base, with 6 bases remaining between them. The CDR3 is made up of 13 amino acids. Library preparation (for TCRbeta) was performed with unique molecular identifiers. Each CDR3 protein gets one entry after TCRdb re-called the PCR reads with MiXCR. The top ten hold approximately 2.3% of the sample, which has about 72,000 distinct CDR3 sequences, approximately 7.4% seen once. This clonotype showed up many times.

The receptor was isolated from a human donor who donated a stem cell graft to a child with acute lymphoblastic leukemia. Material: PBMCs from the stem cell graft donor, obtained from the stem cell graft. This chain joins TRBV5-1 and TRBJ2-3, with D uncertain. CDR3 protein: CASSSRGTDTQYF. DNA for the CDR3: TGCGCCAGCAGCTCACGGGGCACAGATACGCAGTATTTT. The variable domain in full, with the rest retrieved from reference TRBV5-1 and TRBJ2-3, is KAGVTQTPRYLIKTRGQQVTLSCSPISGHRSVSWYQQTPGQGLQFLFEYFSETQRNKGNFPGRFSGRQFSNSRSEMNVSTLELGDSALYLCASSSRGTDTQYFGPGTRLTVL.